This is a list of T cell receptor beta chains from one sample in a study of regulatory T cells in long-lasting Graves disease. TCRdb itself ran the multiplex PCR reads through MiXCR, one entry per CDR3 protein. The sample holds roughly 510,000 distinct CDR3 sequences, roughly 15% seen once. The data were also submitted as part of a second study, on T cells in Graves' hyperthyroidism and ophthalmopathy.

Source: peripheral blood mononuclear cells (PBMCs), taken at new diagnosis, from a patient treated with antithyroid drugs. Receptor source: a man younger than 35 with Graves disease. Each CDR3 is given with its conserved first and last residue. The D gene is left open where the match is weak. Some rows mark clone size as missing; the rest say once, few, many or name a class of expanded clone.

v_gene,j_gene,d_gene,abundance,CDR3nt,CDR3aa
TRBV7-9,TRBJ2-5,.,once,TGTGCCAGCAGATCCCGGGACCTAGAACGGACCCAGTACTTC,CASRSRDLERTQYF
TRBV9,TRBJ2-7,.,few,TGTGCCAGCAGCGTAGGAGGGGGGGTCCACGAGCAGTACTTC,CASSVGGGVHEQYF
TRBV5-6,TRBJ2-1,TRBD2,.,TGTGCCAGCAGCTGCGAACAACCGGGACTAGCGGGTTGCTCCTACAATGAGCAGTTCTTC,CASSCEQPGLAGCSYNEQFF
TRBV7-3,TRBJ2-6,TRBD1,few,TGTGCCAGCAGCCTCACAGGGGGCCCTATCTCTGGGGCCAACGTCCTGACTTTC,CASSLTGGPISGANVLTF
TRBV5-1,TRBJ2-3,.,.,TGCGCCAGCAGCTCCGGGGCCGGCGGGTTGGGTGCAGATACGCAGTATTTT,CASSSGAGGLGADTQYF
TRBV12-3/TRBV12-4,TRBJ1-4,.,many,TGTGCCAGCAGGAGACAGAGCCTTAATGAAAAACTGTTTTTT,CASRRQSLNEKLFF
TRBV18,TRBJ2-2,TRBD1,.,TGTGCCAGCTCACCGACAGGGGGCGACGACACCGGGGAGCTGTTTTTT,CASSPTGGDDTGELFF
TRBV15,TRBJ2-3,.,.,TGTGCCACCAGCAAGACCCCTGACACGCAGTATTTT,CATSKTPDTQYF
TRBV7-2,TRBJ2-1,TRBD2,many,TGTGCCAGCACTACTCTGGGGGGGTACGAGCAGTTCTTC,CASTTLGGYEQFF
TRBV14,TRBJ1-2,TRBD1,.,TGTGCCAGCAGCCAAGGCATTAGGGGGCGCGTCACCTATGGCTACACCTTC,CASSQGIRGRVTYGYTF
TRBV12-3/TRBV12-4,TRBJ1-1,.,.,TGTGCCAGCACCTCGGACAGAAGAATGAACACTGAAGCTTTCTTT,CASTSDRRMNTEAFF
TRBV15,TRBJ2-6,.,many,TGTGCCACCAGCAGAGCCGGAGGACGGGAGTTCTCTGGGGCCAACGTCCTGACTTTC,CATSRAGGREFSGANVLTF
TRBV20-1,TRBJ2-5,TRBD2,many,TGCAGTGCTAGAGATGCCCGACTAGCGGGAGGATGGGGAGAGACCCAGTACTTC,CSARDARLAGGWGETQYF
TRBV4-1,TRBJ2-1,TRBD2,few,TGCGCCAGCAGCCCGGGAGGGGACAATGAGCAGTTCTTC,CASSPGGDNEQFF
TRBV5-1,TRBJ2-5,TRBD2,.,TGCGCCAGCAGCTTGTCTCCTAGCGGGAGGGCCGAGGAGACCCAGTACTTC,CASSLSPSGRAEETQYF
TRBV4-2,TRBJ1-2,.,few,TGTGCCAGCAGCCAAGATTCGGTTAGAGGAGGGGTGGGTAGGCGCTACACCTTC,CASSQDSVRGGVGRRYTF
TRBV20-1,TRBJ2-3,.,many,TGCAGTGCTAGATCAGAGGGAGATACGCAGTATTTT,CSARSEGDTQYF
TRBV4-1,TRBJ1-5,.,many,TGCGCCAGCAGCCAAGTGGGGGGCAATAGCAATCAGCCCCAGCATTTT,CASSQVGGNSNQPQHF
TRBV10-3,TRBJ2-7,TRBD1,few,TGTGCCATCAGTGAAAGACAGGGAATCCACGAGCAGTACTTC,CAISERQGIHEQYF
TRBV7-2,TRBJ1-1,.,many,TGTGCCAGCAGCCAGCCGGGACACGTGAACACTGAAGCTTTCTTT,CASSQPGHVNTEAFF
TRBV15,TRBJ2-2,.,.,TGTGCCACCAGCAGAGATCACAGGTCGGACACCGGGGAGCTGTTTTTT,CATSRDHRSDTGELFF
TRBV20-1,TRBJ1-3,.,few,TGCAGTGCTAGAGTTGGACATGGTGGAAACACCATATATTTT,CSARVGHGGNTIYF